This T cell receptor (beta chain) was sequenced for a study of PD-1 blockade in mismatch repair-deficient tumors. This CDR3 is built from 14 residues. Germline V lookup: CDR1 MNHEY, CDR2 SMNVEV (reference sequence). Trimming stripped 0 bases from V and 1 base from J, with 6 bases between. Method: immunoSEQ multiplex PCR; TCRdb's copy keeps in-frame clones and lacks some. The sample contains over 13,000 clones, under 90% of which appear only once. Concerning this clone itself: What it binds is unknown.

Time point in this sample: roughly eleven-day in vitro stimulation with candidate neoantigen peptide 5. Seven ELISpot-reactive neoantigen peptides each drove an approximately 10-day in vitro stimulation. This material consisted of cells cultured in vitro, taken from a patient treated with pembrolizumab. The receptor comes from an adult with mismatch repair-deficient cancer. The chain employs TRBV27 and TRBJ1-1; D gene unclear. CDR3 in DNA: TGTGCCAGCAGTTTATCACACCCGAACACTGAAGCTTTCTTT. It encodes CASSLSHPNTEAFF.